One TCR beta chain is described in this entry. This entry belongs to a study of blood T cell repertoires in COVID-19. At the level of the study: Acute-phase and convalescent COVID-19 samples originated in the United States, Italy and Spain. PBMCs, B-cell-depleted T cells, or T cells provided the cDNA or gDNA that made up the material.

Per the study methods: Researchers report that nucleated cell counts were estimated from reference gene primer amplification. Some clones are missing from TCRdb's copy, which holds only in-frame ones; the method was immunoSEQ multiplex PCR. The V and J calls and clone size were taken over from that table, and D and trimming were inferred from the DNA. The sample shows about 280,000 clones, 70% to 90% of them seen only once. V was trimmed by 1 base and J by 4 bases, leaving 6 bases between them. This CDR3 contains 13 residues. Per the germline V gene, CDR1 is SNHLY and CDR2 is FYNNEI. This TCR came from a woman aged 25 to 39 with active or convalescent COVID-19. The material sequenced was peripheral blood. The chain links TRBV2 to TRBJ2-3; D remains unclear. The CDR3 loop is CASSEESSDTQYF. CDR3 DNA sequence: TGTGCCAGCAGTGAAGAGAGTTCAGATACGCAGTATTTT.